This TCR beta chain came from a study of cytomegalovirus exposure and HLA in healthy donors. Study at large: The 130 or so validation repertoires, a later analysis reported, used the same platform as the 666 repertoires from the first cohort.

Trimming cost V 4 bases and J 6 bases, with 13 bases left between them. Germline-derived CDR1 and CDR2 are SGHRS and YFSETQ. The CDR3 runs 14 residues. This clone was observed a handful of times. Its antigen is not identified. Some clones are missing from TCRdb's copy, which holds only in-frame ones; the method was immunoSEQ multiplex PCR. The sample lists fewer than 250,000 clones; roughly 83% were seen once. Whole-study results and caveats: As confirmed in vitro, three CMV-associated chains were specific for CMV antigens. Rare TCR sequences predominated, though certain public TCRs were found in many donors. TCR clusters originating in the first cohort tended to co-occur in the 120 validation repertoires, according to a later analysis.

The receptor was derived from a woman aged 18-30 years in good health and CMV-seronegative. V usage is TRBV5-1 and J usage is TRBJ2-2; D is unclear. The specimen sequenced was PBMCs. CDR3 protein: CASSPVQVAGELFF. As DNA, the CDR3 is TGCGCCAGCAGCCCCGTCCAAGTCGCCGGGGAGCTGTTTTTT.